Each of the 26 T cell receptor beta chains below was sequenced from the same sample in a study of response to subunit inactivated influenza vaccine. TCRdb reprocessed the RT-PCR reads with MiXCR, giving one entry per CDR3 protein. The sample holds roughly 670,000 distinct CDR3 sequences, 14% seen once. Here the sequenced sample was PBMCs from blood, taken 14 days before vaccination. Every receptor here comes from a man aged 50-60 years who received an inactivated influenza vaccine.

There are a few counts of this clonotype. CDR3 in amino acids: CASSLGLAGLHEQYF. The DNA for the CDR3 is TGTGCCAGCAGTTTAGGACTAGCGGGACTCCACGAGCAGTACTTC. J is TRBJ2-7 and V is TRBV12-3 or TRBV12-4; 11 bases match TRBD2. CDR3 size: 15 residues. The V and J ends lost 1 base and 5 bases, in that order; junction bases with no gene match: 4.

In this sample, this clonotype turned up a few times. The V call is TRBV24-1, the J call TRBJ2-1; 7 bases line up with TRBD2. Germline V lookup: CDR1 KGHDR, CDR2 SFDVKD. The junction had 4 bases not matched to a gene; V was cut back by 7 bases and J by 2 bases. This CDR3 is built from 14 residues. The CDR3 bases are TGTGCCACCAGCTCGGGACTACCCTACAATGAGCAGTTCTTC. It specifies CATSSGLPYNEQFF.

The sample holds a few counts of this clonotype. The rearrangement links TRBV18 to TRBJ2-1; D is unclear. Trimming shortened V by 1 base and J by 9 bases, and 7 bases separated the two germline ends. The germline V gene has CDR1 KGHSH and CDR2 LQKENI. The CDR3 has 12 residues. CDR3 DNA sequence: TGTGCCAGCTCACCACTATCCGGTGAGCAGTTCTTC. Translation: CASSPLSGEQFF.

The chain couples TRBV10-3 to TRBJ2-3; D is perhaps TRBD2 (7 bases). The germline V and J ends were trimmed by 5 bases and 3 bases, with 15 bases remaining between them. CDR1 and CDR2 (germline): ENHRY, SYGVKD. The CDR3 loop spans 15 amino acids. As DNA, the CDR3 is TGTGCCATCAGTTATACCGGGGGGCAGACAGATACGCAGTATTTT. Translation gives CAISYTGGQTDTQYF.

For this clonotype: At one of its ends the junction is not consistent with the germline gene, which may arise from a read error. CDR3 region: CASSPSGLAGLETQNF. CDR3 sequence (DNA): TGTGCCAGCAGTCCTAGTGGACTAGCGGGGTTAGAGACCCAGAACTTC. This chain uses TRBV6-1 with TRBJ2-5; TRBD2 matches at 12 bases. Germline loops: CDR1 MNHNS, CDR2 SASEGT. The CDR3 covers 16 residues.

This clonotype has more than one count but fewer than ten. The V gene is TRBV27, the J gene TRBJ2-7; 11 positions match TRBD1. The CDR3 is 15 residues long. Germline CDR1 is MNHEY and CDR2 is SMNVEV (reference sequence). Trimming removed 1 base from V and 3 bases from J; junction bases left unmatched: 2. CDR3 in amino acids: CASSLWGQGDYEQYF. CDR3 sequence (DNA): TGTGCCAGCAGTTTATGGGGACAGGGGGACTACGAGCAGTACTTC.

This clonotype was recorded many times. This chain links TRBV3-1 with TRBJ2-5; 8 positions match TRBD2. V shed 3 bases and J 2 bases; nucleotides not matched to a gene: 14. The V gene's germline CDR1 is LGHDT and CDR2 YNNKEL (reference sequence). This CDR3 comprises 18 residues. The CDR3 DNA sequence: TGTGCCAGCAGCCACCCGGGACTAGGGAAAGGAGAACAAGAGACCCAGTACTTC. It translates to CASSHPGLGKGEQETQYF.

Only a few counts were recorded for this clonotype. The rearrangement joins TRBV20-1 to TRBJ2-7; a possible D gene is TRBD1 (6 bases). The germline V gene encodes CDR1 DFQATT and CDR2 SNEGSKA (reference sequence). V shed 3 bases and J shed 2 bases, with 11 bases lying between them. This CDR3 comprises 13 residues. CDR3 protein: CSARDSRTYEQYF. CDR3 sequence (DNA): TGCAGTGCTAGGGACAGCCGAACCTACGAGCAGTACTTC.

This clonotype has at least ten counts. The gene calls are TRBV29-1 and TRBJ2-2, with 7 bases identical to TRBD1. CDR3 length: 14 residues. CDR1 is SQVTM, CDR2 ANQGSEA, per germline. J gave up 0 bases and V 5 bases, and 3 bases lay outside the gene matches. In nucleotides, the CDR3 is TGCAGCGTTTCCGGGACAGCGAACACCGGGGAGCTGTTTTTT. Amino acid sequence: CSVSGTANTGELFF.

This clonotype has only a few counts. The CDR3 protein is CASGHRVSGPKGNNEQFF. DNA for the CDR3: TGTGCTAGTGGTCACCGAGTTAGCGGCCCGAAGGGGAACAATGAGCAGTTCTTC. V gene TRBV12-5 combines with J gene TRBJ2-1; perhaps TRBD2 as D (6 bases). This CDR3 spans 18 amino acids. V lost 5 bases and J 5 bases, leaving 25 bases between the germline ends. The germline gives CDR1 LGHNT, CDR2 FRNRAP.

This clonotype came up many times. Germline is not matched at one junction end, which may reflect a read error. This chain connects TRBV27 to TRBJ2-1; 9 bases align to TRBD2. The CDR3 is 15 residues long. Germline V gene data show CDR1 as MNHEY and CDR2 as SMNVEV (reference sequence). The CDR3: CASSYRSGRYSEQFF. The CDR3 DNA reads as TGTGCCAGCAGTTACCGTAGCGGGAGATACAGTGAGCAGTTCTTC.

The J gene is TRBJ2-3, the V gene TRBV20-1; tentative D call: TRBD2 (5 bases). V was shortened by 2 bases and J by 2 bases, with 11 bases between the two germline ends. The CDR3 is made up of 14 amino acids. In germline, CDR1 is DFQATT, CDR2 SNEGSKA (reference sequence). CDR3: CSARPSLYTDTQYF. The CDR3 region has the DNA TGCAGTGCTAGACCTAGCCTTTACACAGATACGCAGTATTTT.

This clonotype appeared a few times. The chain is built from TRBV7-2 and TRBJ2-7; D possibly corresponds to TRBD2 (5 bases). The V gene's germline CDR1 is SGHTA and CDR2 FQGNSA. The ends were cut back, 6 bases at V and 0 bases at J, with 12 bases in the middle. This CDR3 has 14 residues. CDR3 loop: CASSRHRDSYEQYF. For the CDR3, the DNA is TGTGCCAGCAGTCGGCATCGGGACTCCTACGAGCAGTACTTC.

The sample holds many counts of this clonotype. The CDR3 is CSVQLGGNQPQHF. CDR3 DNA: TGCAGCGTTCAACTCGGGGGAAATCAGCCCCAGCATTTT. The V and J genes are TRBV29-1 and TRBJ1-5; D may be TRBD1 (5 bases). CDR1 SQVTM and CDR2 ANQGSEA come from the germline V gene. This CDR3 spans 13 amino acids. V lost 5 bases to trimming and J lost 4 bases, with 12 bases between them.

The J gene is TRBJ2-7, the V gene TRBV30; TRBD2 aligns across 8 bases. J gave up 2 bases and V 3 bases, and 9 bases lay outside the gene matches. The CDR3 length is 15 residues. CDR1 is GTSNPN, CDR2 SVGIG, per germline (reference sequence). CDR3 bases: TGTGCCTGGAGGAGGATACTAGCGGTTACCTACGAGCAGTACTTC. This sequence encodes CAWRRILAVTYEQYF.

This clonotype was seen a few times. The chain is built from TRBV30 and TRBJ1-2; 7 bases align to TRBD1. The CDR3 is 15 residues long. V shed 5 bases, J shed 2 bases, and the junction held 11 bases outside the gene matches. Germline loops: CDR1 GTSNPN, CDR2 SVGIG (reference sequence). CDR3 sequence: CAWWAGTGANYGYTF. CDR3 DNA sequence: TGTGCCTGGTGGGCGGGAACAGGGGCCAACTATGGCTACACCTTC.

This clonotype has only a few counts. This chain uses TRBV20-1 with TRBJ1-5; no definite D call. This CDR3 has 13 amino acids. CDR1 and CDR2 (germline): DFQATT, SNEGSKA (reference sequence). Trimming removed 4 bases at V and 0 bases at J, with 7 bases between. The CDR3 spells CSATAFSNQPQHF. In DNA, the CDR3 is TGCAGTGCTACGGCCTTTAGCAATCAGCCCCAGCATTTT.

In its sample, this clonotype was seen many times. The rearrangement joins TRBV10-3 to TRBJ2-5, with D hard to call. CDR1 and CDR2 from the germline V gene are ENHRY and SYGVKD. Trimming took off 11 bases at V and 1 base at J, with 17 bases between the two ends. The CDR3 extends over 14 amino acids. The CDR3 loop is CAAAMTQFQETQYF. In DNA form, the CDR3 reads TGTGCCGCAGCAATGACCCAGTTCCAAGAGACCCAGTACTTC.

This clonotype occurred a few times. This rearrangement joins TRBV28 to TRBJ2-3; 7 bases align to TRBD1. Looked up from germline, CDR1 is MDHEN and CDR2 is SYDVKM. V dropped 4 bases and J dropped 3; count of bases not matched to a gene: 7. The CDR3 length is 15 residues. The CDR3 coding sequence is TGTGCCAGCAGTTCCTCACAGGGGCGAACAGATACGCAGTATTTT. Residues: CASSSSQGRTDTQYF.

This clonotype occurred a few times. This chain uses TRBV6-5 with TRBJ2-5; D perhaps matches TRBD2 (5 bases). Germline CDR1 reads MNHEY; CDR2 reads SVGAGI. V lost 0 bases, J lost 4 bases, and 12 bases lay in between. The length of the CDR3 is 15 residues. The CDR3 sequence: CASSYSIGGGETQYF. The DNA of the CDR3 is TGTGCCAGCAGTTACTCGATTGGTGGAGGAGAGACCCAGTACTTC.

This clonotype was recorded many times. The chain links TRBV10-3 to TRBJ1-3, with D maybe TRBD1 (5 bases). Germline V CDR1 and CDR2: ENHRY, SYGVKD. CDR3 length: 15 residues. The V gene lost 6 bases and the J gene lost 0 bases, with 12 bases spanning the gap. The CDR3 is CAISLDKSSGNTIYF. The CDR3 DNA reads as TGTGCCATCAGCCTGGACAAGAGCTCTGGAAACACCATATATTTT.

V gene TRBV4-3 combines with J gene TRBJ2-7, with D perhaps TRBD1 or TRBD2 (6 bases each). Per germline, CDR1 LGHNA and CDR2 YSLEER. Trimming stripped 3 bases from V and 4 bases from J, with 13 bases between. The CDR3 has 14 amino acids. CDR3 residues: CASSQGIGGYEQYF. The CDR3 DNA follows: TGCGCCAGCAGCCAGGGAATAGGGGGGTACGAGCAGTACTTC.

This chain joins TRBV12-3 or TRBV12-4 and TRBJ1-2; no clear D. With 3 bases removed from V and 6 bases from J, the gap between germline ends came to 17 bases. This CDR3 has 15 amino acids. The DNA of the CDR3 is TGTGCCAGCAGTTTTGGGCCAAACGATCCCCATGGCTACACCTTC. Translating gives CASSFGPNDPHGYTF.

The sample holds a few counts of this clonotype. The V call is TRBV5-8, the J call TRBJ2-3, with 8 bases fitting TRBD2. This CDR3 region has 15 residues. Germline V lookup: CDR1 SGHTS, CDR2 YDEGEE. Unmatched junction bases numbered 5, after V lost 4 bases and J lost 1 base. The CDR3 nucleotides read TGTGCCAGCAGCGCCGGGGGGGGAGGCACAGATACGCAGTATTTT. Translating it yields CASSAGGGGTDTQYF.

The table lists this clonotype with many counts. V is TRBV20-1 and J is TRBJ1-2, with a weak D call TRBD1 (5 bases). CDR3 size: 13 residues. The germline V and J ends were trimmed by 2 bases and 4 bases, with 11 bases remaining between them. Looked up from germline, CDR1 is DFQATT and CDR2 is SNEGSKA (reference sequence). CDR3 sequence reads: CSARPDNSYGYTF. CDR3 nucleotides: TGCAGTGCTAGACCGGACAACTCCTATGGCTACACCTTC.

In its sample, this clonotype was seen a few times. V and J are TRBV4-3 and TRBJ2-7; D may be TRBD1 (6 bases). Trimming removed 0 bases at V and 3 bases at J, with 12 bases between. CDR1 and CDR2 from the germline V gene are LGHNA and YSLEER. This CDR3 has 15 amino acids. The CDR3 sequence: CASSQEWDTRYEQYF. The CDR3, as DNA: TGCGCCAGCAGCCAAGAATGGGACACCCGCTACGAGCAGTACTTC.